The 10 T cell receptor beta chains below come from one sample, sequenced in a study of T cells in Graves' hyperthyroidism and ophthalmopathy (dated by TCRdb to between 2018 and 2021). Library construction relied on multiplex PCR. Sequencing used an Illumina HiSeq 2000. TCR beta CDR3 regions were amplified from RNA transcripts. The TCR CDR3 was subjected to a first round of RT-PCR using the HTBI primer set and the Qiagen OneStep RT-PCR kit. The public reads were quality trimmed at Q25 with fastp and then assembled into clones with MiXCR by TCRdb, keeping productive beta chains. Entries that share a CDR3 protein sequence are merged under the most common genes and DNA. This sample has more than 450,000 distinct CDR3 sequences in its table, and around 20% of those were observed once. The ten biggest clones cover about half of the sample. Sequencing used blood. The receptors were sampled from a man aged 40-50 years with Graves' ophthalmopathy.

The DNA of the CDR3 is TGTGCCAGCAGCCGCGGACAGATTAATGAAAAACTGTTTTTT. As protein: CASSRGQINEKLFF. The V gene is TRBV7-2, the J gene TRBJ1-4, with D perhaps TRBD1 (6 bases). This CDR3 contains 14 residues. Trimming removed 5 bases at V and 4 bases at J, with 11 bases between. Per the germline V gene, CDR1 is SGHTA and CDR2 is FQGNSA.

The chain carries TRBV7-9 and TRBJ1-1; 7 nucleotides match TRBD1. Germline V gene sequence: CDR1 SEHNR, CDR2 FQNEAQ (reference sequence). This CDR3 contains 17 residues. The junction had 20 bases not matched to a gene; V was cut back by 7 bases and J by 6 bases. The CDR3 here is CASNPTRGQDLGSEAFF. DNA of the CDR3: TGTGCCAGCAACCCAACGAGGGGGCAGGACCTAGGGTCTGAAGCTTTCTTT.

The chain combines TRBV28 with TRBJ2-2; possible D gene TRBD2, 5 bases. Judging by the DNA end, TRBJ2-3 fits better; the J call may be wrong. From germline, CDR1 is MDHEN and CDR2 SYDVKM. This CDR3 has 12 residues. The CDR3: CASNQAPGEQYF. In DNA, the CDR3 is TGTGCCAGCAACCAAGCCCCCGGGGAGCAGTATTTT.

The chain combines TRBV28 with TRBJ2-3, with TRBD2 matching 10 bases. J gave up 4 bases and V 5 bases, and 6 bases lay outside the gene matches. Germline CDR1 MDHEN, CDR2 SYDVKM. CDR3 length: 15 amino acids. The CDR3 loop reads CASSPAGGPPDTQYF. CDR3 sequence (DNA): TGTGCCAGCAGTCCAGCGGGAGGGCCCCCAGATACGCAGTATTTT.

About this clonotype itself: A much bigger clone sits one base away, suggesting this may be a read error. The rearrangement uses TRBV6-2 or TRBV6-3 and TRBJ2-4, with D possibly matching TRBD2 (5 bases). Germline CDR1 MNHEY, CDR2 SVGEGT. The CDR3 runs 14 residues. The V and J ends lost 2 bases and 8 bases respectively, with 13 bases between them. The CDR3 is CASSYPGARDIQYF. CDR3 nucleotides: TGTGCCAGCAGTTACCCTGGTGCGAGGGACATTCAGTACTTC.

This clonotype has a handful of counts. At one end the junction does not follow the germline gene, possibly because of a read error. The V call is TRBV20-1, the J call TRBJ2-5, with D possibly being TRBD1 or TRBD2 (5 bases each). Germline CDR1 reads DFQATT; CDR2 reads SNEGSKA (reference sequence). The CDR3 sequence is 12 residues long. The CDR3 loop reads CSVKGRQGTQYF. The CDR3 coding sequence is TGCAGTGTAAAGGGACGGCAAGGGACCCAGTACTTC.

V and J are TRBV6-1 and TRBJ2-5; 10 bases are shared with TRBD2. The trim removed 1 base at V and 1 base at J, leaving 9 bases unmatched. This CDR3 has 18 amino acids. Germline CDR1 MNHNS, CDR2 SASEGT. The CDR3 loop reads CASSEGELAGTTQETQYF. The CDR3, as DNA: TGTGCCAGCAGTGAAGGAGAACTAGCGGGGACTACCCAAGAGACCCAGTACTTC.

V is TRBV9 and J is TRBJ2-1; the match to TRBD1 covers 9 bases. Per the germline V gene, CDR1 is SGDLS and CDR2 is YYNGEE. This CDR3 has 14 amino acids. The V and J ends lost 6 bases and 5 bases, in that order; junction bases with no gene match: 6. CDR3 coding DNA: TGTGCCAGCAACGGACAGGGGACGAACAATGAGCAGTTCTTC. It yields the protein CASNGQGTNNEQFF.

This clonotype was found a few times. The chain employs TRBV4-2 and TRBJ2-7; D uncertain. V was shortened by 0 bases and J by 0 bases, with 9 bases between the two germline ends. The CDR3 runs 15 residues. Germline assignment: CDR1 LGHNA and CDR2 YNFKEQ. The CDR3 DNA follows: TGTGCCAGCAGCCAAGATTTAGTCAACTCCTACGAGCAGTACTTC. It specifies CASSQDLVNSYEQYF.

Ten or more counts support this clonotype. The rearrangement links TRBV2 to TRBJ2-3, with D hard to call. Germline-derived CDR1 and CDR2 are SNHLY and FYNNEI. The CDR3 has 12 amino acids. V lost 8 bases and J lost 2, with 8 bases in between. Here the CDR3 DNA reads TGTGCCAGCTCCTCTGTCACAGATACGCAGTATTTT. Its translation: CASSSVTDTQYF.